These T cell receptor beta chains were read from a single sample in a study of blood T cells in healthy people across ages. TCRdb fed the 5' RACE reads into MiXCR, producing one record per CDR3 protein. The table lists 1.5 million to 2 million distinct CDR3 sequences, around half of them singletons. Sequences were obtained from blood. The receptors stem from a woman in her thirties or forties in good health. Both conserved end residues are part of each CDR3. D genes are given only for firm matches. Not all rows give a size; the values are once, few, many and, for expanded clones, a class.

CDR3 protein: CASSLSRDSSYGYTF; CDR3 DNA: TGTGCCAGCAGCTTATCCCGGGACAGCTCGTATGGCTACACCTTC; clone size: NA; D gene: TRBD1; V gene: TRBV7-3; J gene: TRBJ1-2
CDR3 protein: CASGDRGLHEQYF; CDR3 DNA: TGTGCCAGTGGGGACAGGGGGCTCCACGAGCAGTACTTC; clone size: NA; D gene: TRBD1; V gene: TRBV6-1; J gene: TRBJ2-7
CDR3 protein: CASRTPVSPNWQYF; CDR3 DNA: TGTGCCAGCAGAACCCCCGTGAGCCCGAATTGGCAGTATTTT; clone size: NA; D gene: NA; V gene: TRBV6-2/TRBV6-3; J gene: TRBJ2-3
CDR3 protein: CSASVVGQLYNEQFF; CDR3 DNA: TGCAGTGCTAGTGTCGTGGGACAGCTATACAATGAGCAGTTCTTC; clone size: NA; D gene: TRBD1; V gene: TRBV20-1; J gene: TRBJ2-1
CDR3 protein: CASSPLLILSYEQYF; CDR3 DNA: TGTGCCAGCAGCCCCCTTCTTATCCTCTCCTACGAGCAGTACTTC; clone size: NA; D gene: NA; V gene: TRBV27; J gene: TRBJ2-7
CDR3 protein: CASSYPPGGGGVTDTQYF; CDR3 DNA: TGTGCCAGCAGTTACCCTCCTGGCGGGGGGGGTGTCACAGATACGCAGTATTTT; clone size: NA; D gene: TRBD2; V gene: TRBV6-2/TRBV6-3; J gene: TRBJ2-3
CDR3 protein: CASKRSGTVSYEQYF; CDR3 DNA: TGTGCCAGCAAAAGATCCGGGACAGTAAGCTACGAGCAGTACTTC; clone size: few; D gene: TRBD1; V gene: TRBV6-1; J gene: TRBJ2-7
CDR3 protein: CASSTGRDRGAYEQYF; CDR3 DNA: TGTGCCAGCAGTACAGGCCGGGACAGGGGAGCCTACGAGCAGTACTTC; clone size: NA; D gene: TRBD1; V gene: TRBV2; J gene: TRBJ2-7
CDR3 protein: CASSYRRDQFNEQFF; CDR3 DNA: TGTGCCAGCAGTTACCGACGGGATCAATTCAATGAGCAGTTCTTC; clone size: NA; D gene: NA; V gene: TRBV6-6; J gene: TRBJ2-1
CDR3 protein: CASSDLGYEQYF; CDR3 DNA: TGTGCCAGCAGTGATTTGGGGTACGAGCAGTACTTC; clone size: many; D gene: NA; V gene: TRBV2; J gene: TRBJ2-7